The 20 T cell receptor beta chains given below trace back to one sample, sequenced in a study of blood T cells in healthy people across ages. Primed by a sample-barcoded 5' primer and a J-beta primer mix, a second PCR proceeded for about 6 to 11 cycles. TCRdb redid the calling of the 5' RACE reads with MiXCR, one entry per CDR3 protein. Of hundreds of thousands of distinct CDR3 sequences in the sample, roughly 25% were seen once. A further study also used this sample, focusing on T cells of mothers and their children.

Sequencing input: blood. Receptor source: a boy aged 10-17 years in good health.

This clonotype appeared a few times. The chain joins TRBV12-3 or TRBV12-4 to TRBJ1-3; D is uncertain. V dropped 6 bases and J dropped 4 bases, with 16 bases sitting between them. The CDR3 is made up of 15 amino acids. CDR3 bases: TGTGCCAGCAGGGCCCACACGGATCCAGGAAACACCATATATTTT. It is translated as CASRAHTDPGNTIYF.

This clonotype was detected only once. CDR3 DNA: TGCAGTGCTCGACAGGGAAGCTCCTATAATTCACCCCTCCACTTT. This gives the protein CSARQGSSYNSPLHF. The chain employs TRBV20-1 and TRBJ1-6, with 7 bases that match TRBD1. The length of the CDR3 is 15 residues. Trimming at V came to 5 bases and at J to 0 bases, leaving 4 bases not matched to a gene. Germline-derived CDR1 and CDR2 are DFQATT and SNEGSKA (reference sequence).

The rearrangement links TRBV18 to TRBJ2-5; D is uncertain. Germline V gene lookup returns CDR1 KGHSH and CDR2 LQKENI. The V gene lost 2 bases and the J gene lost 1 base, with 5 bases spanning the gap. This CDR3 contains 13 residues. CDR3 sequence (DNA): TGTGCCAGCTCACCAGCCACCCAAGAGACCCAGTACTTC. Protein product: CASSPATQETQYF. Filled out from reference TRBV18 and TRBJ2-5, the complete variable domain reads NAGVMQNPRHLVRRRGQEARLRCSPMKGHSHVYWYRQLPEEGLKFMVYLQKENIIDESGMPKERFSAEFPKEGPSILRIQQVVRGDSAAYFCASSPATQETQYFGPGTRLLVL.

This clonotype was detected a few times. J is TRBJ1-2 and V is TRBV7-8; no firm D call. This CDR3 comprises 14 residues. Germline values: CDR1 SGHVS, CDR2 FQNEAQ. V was clipped by 1 base and J by 4 bases, with 10 bases between them. Here the CDR3 reads CASSLDPDLYGYTF. DNA of the CDR3: TGTGCCAGCAGCTTAGACCCAGACCTCTATGGCTACACCTTC.

The chain combines TRBV10-3 with TRBJ2-5; D ambiguous. This CDR3 spans 13 amino acids. Germline CDR1 and CDR2: ENHRY and SYGVKD. The ends were cut back, 5 bases at V and 4 bases at J, with 11 bases in the middle. The CDR3 loop is CAISRTLRETQYF. DNA for the CDR3: TGTGCCATCAGTCGGACGCTTCGAGAGACCCAGTACTTC.

The genes are TRBV7-6 and TRBJ2-1, with 10 bases that match TRBD2. CDR1 is SGHVS and CDR2 is FNYEAQ in the germline V gene. The CDR3 is 13 amino acids. The CDR3 reads CATGTSVYNEQFF. CDR3 DNA sequence: TGTGCGACGGGGACTAGCGTTTACAATGAGCAGTTCTTC.

This clonotype was recorded a few times. This chain joins TRBV11-2 and TRBJ1-1; TRBD1 matches at 9 bases. The junction had 12 bases not matched to a gene; V was cut back by 5 bases and J by 5 bases. Germline-derived CDR1 and CDR2 are SGHAT and FQNNGV. The CDR3 has 16 residues. CDR3 sequence (DNA): TGTGCCAGCAGCGCCGACAGGGGGGGATTTGGGACTGAAGCTTTCTTT. This gives the protein CASSADRGGFGTEAFF.

This chain connects TRBV7-9 to TRBJ1-2; D gene unclear. The CDR3 has 11 amino acids. Germline V gene sequence: CDR1 SEHNR, CDR2 FQNEAQ (reference sequence). Trimming removed 6 bases at V and 7 bases at J, with 9 bases between. The CDR3 sequence: CASSLRVGYTF. CDR3 coding DNA: TGTGCCAGCAGTTTGAGGGTTGGCTACACCTTC.

This clonotype was detected only a few times. The V gene is TRBV7-9, the J gene TRBJ2-3; D assignment may be TRBD1 or TRBD2 (5 bases each). Looked up from germline, CDR1 is SEHNR and CDR2 is FQNEAQ (reference sequence). Trimming stripped 4 bases from V and 3 bases from J, with 11 bases between. CDR3 size: 14 residues. CDR3 sequence (DNA): TGTGCCAGCAGCTCGGGGCTTCGGACAGATACGCAGTATTTT. Translated, it gives CASSSGLRTDTQYF.

This clonotype was detected ten times or more. This sequence joins TRBV4-2 and TRBJ2-5, with 10 bases identical to TRBD2. This CDR3 region has 18 residues. The J segment lost 0 bases and the V segment lost 0 bases, leaving 7 bases of the junction unmatched. Germline V CDR1 and CDR2: LGHNA, YNFKEQ. As DNA, the CDR3 is TGTGCCAGCAGCCAAGAAGGGCTAGCGGGGGTCTACCAAGAGACCCAGTACTTC. Translating gives CASSQEGLAGVYQETQYF.

The chain carries TRBV6-5 and TRBJ2-4; 11 nucleotides agree with TRBD2. There are 16 residues in the CDR3. Germline assignment: CDR1 MNHEY and CDR2 SVGAGI. V shed 7 bases and J 0 bases; nucleotides not matched to a gene: 5. CDR3 amino acids: CASMRLAGLAKNIQYF. DNA of the CDR3: TGTGCCAGCATGAGACTAGCGGGGTTAGCCAAAAACATTCAGTACTTC.

The rearrangement uses TRBV27 and TRBJ2-1; 8 positions match TRBD2. V gave up 6 bases and J gave up 0 bases; unmatched junction bases: 1. The CDR3 is 14 amino acids. Germline V gene sequence: CDR1 MNHEY, CDR2 SMNVEV (reference sequence). The CDR3 DNA reads as TGTGCCAGCAGGAGCGGGGGCTCCTACAATGAGCAGTTCTTC. Residues: CASRSGGSYNEQFF.

This chain connects TRBV20-1 to TRBJ1-5, with D hard to call. The ends were cut back, 3 bases at V and 5 bases at J, with 14 bases in the middle. The CDR3 extends over 14 amino acids. Germline-derived CDR1 and CDR2 are DFQATT and SNEGSKA (reference sequence). CDR3 nucleotide sequence: TGCAGTGCTAGTATGGTGGACGGCCATCAGCCCCAGCATTTT. It is translated as CSASMVDGHQPQHF.

With regard to this clonotype: A read error may explain this, as a much larger clone is one base away. The rearrangement links TRBV7-9 to TRBJ2-2; D possibly corresponds to TRBD1 (5 bases). This CDR3 has 11 amino acids. V lost 7 bases and J lost 7, with 7 bases in between. Germline CDR1 and CDR2: SEHNR and FQNEAQ (reference sequence). CDR3 nucleotide sequence: TGTGCCAGCAACAGGAGCGGGGAGCTGTTTTTT. Its protein product is CASNRSGELFF.

Comment on this clonotype: The junction departs from the called germline gene at one end, perhaps through a read error. The J gene is TRBJ2-5, the V gene TRBV14, with unresolved D. With the DNA end fitting TRBJ2-1 better, the J assignment may be wrong. The length of the CDR3 is 13 residues. The germline V gene has CDR1 SGHDN and CDR2 FVKESK. The CDR3 DNA follows: TGTGCCAGCGGCCAAGTGAGGAACAATGAGCAGTTCTTC. Translated, it gives CASGQVRNNEQFF.

The J gene is TRBJ2-7, the V gene TRBV6-1; 7 bases are a match to TRBD1. V lost 6 bases, J lost 2 bases, and 13 bases stayed unmatched. The CDR3 extends over 16 amino acids. Germline-derived CDR1 and CDR2 are MNHNS and SASEGT. The CDR3 DNA reads as TGTGCCAGCAGGGCACGAGAGAGGGGGCGACCCTACGAGCAGTACTTC. Its translation is CASRARERGRPYEQYF.

The chain is built from TRBV20-1 and TRBJ1-1, with D possibly being TRBD1 (5 bases). V dropped 6 bases and J dropped 7 bases, with 15 bases sitting between them. This CDR3 is 12 amino acids long. Germline CDR1 and CDR2: DFQATT and SNEGSKA (reference sequence). CDR3: CSARVSKGEAFF. CDR3 nucleotides: TGCAGTGCCAGGGTTTCAAAGGGTGAAGCTTTCTTT.

The genes are TRBV19 and TRBJ2-1; no clear D gene. Germline V gives CDR1 LNHDA, CDR2 SQIVND (reference sequence). The CDR3 runs to 16 residues. V was pared by 3 bases and J by 2 bases, with 14 bases between. CDR3 DNA sequence: TGTGCCAGTAGTATTTGGTCGAGGTCGACCTACAATGAGCAGTTCTTC. This sequence encodes CASSIWSRSTYNEQFF. The whole variable domain, remainder taken from reference TRBV19 and TRBJ2-1, is DGGITQSPKYLFRKEGQNVTLSCEQNLNHDAMYWYRQDPGQGLRLIYYSQIVNDFQKGDIAEGYSVSREKKESFPLTVTSAQKNPTAFYLCASSIWSRSTYNEQFFGPGTRLTVL.

The sample holds a few counts of this clonotype. This chain uses TRBV7-9 with TRBJ2-5; D is possibly TRBD2 (5 bases). The J call may be faulty, since TRBJ2-1 better matches the DNA end. Per the germline V gene, CDR1 is SEHNR and CDR2 is FQNEAQ (reference sequence). The CDR3 loop spans 14 amino acids. The CDR3: CASSLEPGKDEQFF. The CDR3 nucleotides are TGTGCCAGCAGCTTAGAACCGGGGAAGGATGAGCAGTTCTTC.

Notes on this clonotype: Being one base from a much bigger clone, this may be a read error. The V call is TRBV10-1, the J call TRBJ2-3, with D uncertain. V lost 11 bases and J lost 0, with 6 bases in between. Germline assignment: CDR1 WNHNN and CDR2 SYGVQD (reference sequence). The CDR3 length is 11 residues. The CDR3 region is CAPSSTDTQYF. The CDR3 coding sequence is TGCGCCCCCTCTAGCACAGATACGCAGTATTTT.